The 14 T cell receptor beta chains in this list originate from one sample, sequenced in a study of cytomegalovirus exposure and HLA in healthy donors. PCR employed 60 Vbeta and 13 Jbeta primers. The table came from immunoSEQ multiplex PCR; TCRdb's copy has only in-frame clones and leaves some out. The sample lists about 190,000 clones, nearly 80% occurring once. The source material was PBMCs. These receptors all stem from a woman aged 25 to 45 in good health and CMV-seropositive.

The V gene is TRBV6-1, the J gene TRBJ1-1; no firm D call. This CDR3 comprises 12 residues. The germline V gene encodes CDR1 MNHNS and CDR2 SASEGT. The V gene lost 7 bases and the J gene lost 0 bases, with 6 bases spanning the gap. The CDR3 sequence is CASTRMNTEAFF. In DNA form, the CDR3 reads TGTGCCAGCACCAGAATGAACACTGAAGCTTTCTTT.

The V call is TRBV6-1, the J call TRBJ2-7; no reliable D call. Trimming stripped 4 bases from V and 3 bases from J, with 13 bases between. Germline assignment: CDR1 MNHNS and CDR2 SASEGT. This CDR3 is 14 amino acids long. The CDR3 here is CASSGEVTHYEQYF. The CDR3 coding sequence is TGTGCCAGCAGTGGAGAGGTTACCCACTACGAGCAGTACTTC.

This clone turned up a few times. This chain uses TRBV5-1 with TRBJ1-1; weak D call: TRBD1 (5 bases). Trimming took off 2 bases at V and 10 bases at J, with 15 bases between the two ends. The germline gives CDR1 SGHRS, CDR2 YFSETQ. The CDR3 sequence is 13 residues long. The CDR3 nucleotides are TGCGCCAGCAGCTTTCCAGGCCAGGGTTTAGCTTTCTTT. It yields the protein CASSFPGQGLAFF.

The chain is built from TRBV5-1 and TRBJ2-5; no clear D. In germline, CDR1 is SGHRS, CDR2 YFSETQ. The V end lost 2 bases, the J end lost 4 bases, and 3 bases lay between the germline ends. The CDR3 spans 11 residues. CDR3 DNA sequence: TGCGCCAGCAGCTTCGGAGAGACCCAGTACTTC. Its translation: CASSFGETQYF.

This rearrangement joins TRBV11-2 to TRBJ1-6; TRBD1 is a possible D gene (5 bases). Germline V gene lookup returns CDR1 SGHAT and CDR2 FQNNGV. V was clipped by 1 base and J by 10 bases, with 11 bases between them. This CDR3 has 14 amino acids. In DNA form, the CDR3 reads TGTGCCAGCAGCTTAGTAGGCAGGGTCTCACCCCTCCACTTT. It translates to CASSLVGRVSPLHF.

V gene TRBV28 combines with J gene TRBJ1-5; D is unresolved. Germline V gene sequence: CDR1 MDHEN, CDR2 SYDVKM. V was cut by 8 bases and J by 6 bases, with 32 bases left in between. This CDR3 comprises 19 residues. CDR3 loop: CASSLALWILGAMGQPQHF. In DNA, the CDR3 is TGTGCCAGCTCACTTGCCCTCTGGATTTTGGGAGCGATGGGTCAGCCCCAGCATTTT.

The CDR3 loop is CASTPTVGASNSPLHF. The CDR3 DNA follows: TGCGCCAGCACCCCCACGGTTGGGGCCAGTAATTCACCCCTCCACTTT. The rearrangement links TRBV5-1 to TRBJ1-6; the D gene is possibly TRBD1 (5 bases). The germline V and J ends were trimmed by 6 bases and 6 bases, with 19 bases remaining between them. CDR1 and CDR2 from the germline V gene are SGHRS and YFSETQ. The CDR3 has 16 residues.

The table lists this clone with a few counts. This chain connects TRBV5-4 to TRBJ2-7, with a tentative D call TRBD2 (5 bases). The V end was cut by 0 bases, the J end by 0 bases, with 10 bases between. Germline V gene sequence: CDR1 SGHNT, CDR2 YYREEE (reference sequence). The CDR3 extends over 15 amino acids. The DNA for the CDR3 is TGTGCCAGCAGCTTGGTGGGAGTCGACTCCTACGAGCAGTACTTC. Translated, it gives CASSLVGVDSYEQYF.

V gene TRBV7-8 combines with J gene TRBJ2-1; 9 bases fit TRBD2. V dropped 5 bases and J dropped 7; count of bases not matched to a gene: 9. The germline gives CDR1 SGHVS, CDR2 FQNEAQ. CDR3 size: 15 residues. The chain's CDR3 is CASSPSGRIRNEQFF. CDR3 coding DNA: TGTGCCAGCAGCCCGAGCGGGAGGATTCGGAATGAGCAGTTCTTC.

The J gene is TRBJ1-4, the V gene TRBV5-8; 7 bases map to TRBD1. Germline V gene lookup returns CDR1 SGHTS and CDR2 YDEGEE. This CDR3 spans 17 amino acids. V lost 1 base and J lost 3; bases outside the gene matches: 9. CDR3 loop: CASSLYGRQGANEKLFF. CDR3 DNA: TGTGCCAGCAGCTTGTATGGGCGACAGGGAGCTAATGAAAAACTGTTTTTT.

The chain is built from TRBV6-5 and TRBJ2-7; D might be TRBD2 (6 bases). Trimming stripped 2 bases from V and 6 bases from J, with 8 bases between. The CDR3 runs to 12 residues. CDR1 and CDR2 (germline): MNHEY, SVGAGI. The chain's CDR3 is CASSYAGREQYF. The CDR3 nucleotides read TGTGCCAGCAGTTACGCGGGGCGCGAGCAGTACTTC.

This chain uses TRBV5-5 with TRBJ2-5; a weak D match, TRBD1 (5 bases). The CDR3 consists of 13 residues. The germline V and J ends were trimmed by 4 bases and 5 bases, with 12 bases remaining between them. Germline loops: CDR1 SGHKS, CDR2 YYEKEE (reference sequence). The CDR3 protein is CASSVRTSETQYF. In nucleotides, the CDR3 is TGTGCCAGCAGCGTGCGGACATCGGAGACCCAGTACTTC.

The rearrangement uses TRBV16 and TRBJ2-7; D perhaps matches TRBD1 (5 bases). CDR3 length equals 16 residues. V was pared by 7 bases and J by 3 bases, with 22 bases between. Per germline, CDR1 KGHSY and CDR2 FQNENV. CDR3 sequence: CASKKGISTTYYEQYF. The CDR3 DNA reads TGTGCCAGCAAGAAGGGGATTTCTACCACGTACTACGAGCAGTACTTC.

The V gene is TRBV19, the J gene TRBJ2-1; a possible D gene is TRBD2 (6 bases). Germline V gene data show CDR1 as LNHDA and CDR2 as SQIVND (reference sequence). V was shortened by 5 bases and J by 4 bases, with 18 bases between the two germline ends. This CDR3 comprises 16 residues. CDR3 sequence reads: CASSPYEAGRYNEQFF. The CDR3 DNA is TGTGCCAGTAGTCCGTACGAGGCTGGGAGGTACAATGAGCAGTTCTTC.